The present T cell receptor (beta chain) was sequenced within a study of T cell responses to AZD1222 COVID-19 vaccine. General study points: CD4 TCRs associated with vaccination spanned spike, dominating at 160-218 and 743-854.

Assay: immunoSEQ multiplex PCR; the TCRdb copy retains only in-frame clones and omits some. The data show some 110,000 clones, roughly 90% seen once. Note on this clone: Its antigen is currently unknown.

CDR3 length equals 14 residues. The source was peripheral blood, collected 28 days after the second AZD1222 dose. The sequence was collected from an adult who received the AZD1222 COVID-19 vaccine. The V call is TRBV12-2, the J call TRBJ2-7; the D call in the table, TRBD2, was not verified against the DNA. TRBV12-2 is assigned pseudogene status. The CDR3 nucleotides read TGTGCAAGTCGCTCGGGACTAGCGGGAAACGAGCAGTACTTC. It specifies CASRSGLAGNEQYF.